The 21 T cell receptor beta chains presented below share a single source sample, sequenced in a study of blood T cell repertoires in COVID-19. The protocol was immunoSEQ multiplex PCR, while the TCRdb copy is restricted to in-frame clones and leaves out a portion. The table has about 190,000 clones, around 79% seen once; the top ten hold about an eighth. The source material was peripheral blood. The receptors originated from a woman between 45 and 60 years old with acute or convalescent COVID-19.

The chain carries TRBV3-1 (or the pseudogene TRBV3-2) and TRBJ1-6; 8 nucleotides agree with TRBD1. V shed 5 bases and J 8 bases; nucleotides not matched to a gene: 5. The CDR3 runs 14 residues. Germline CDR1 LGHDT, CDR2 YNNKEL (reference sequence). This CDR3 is CASSSGQGHSPLHF. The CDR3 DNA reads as TGTGCCAGCAGCTCCGGACAGGGACATTCACCCCTCCACTTT.

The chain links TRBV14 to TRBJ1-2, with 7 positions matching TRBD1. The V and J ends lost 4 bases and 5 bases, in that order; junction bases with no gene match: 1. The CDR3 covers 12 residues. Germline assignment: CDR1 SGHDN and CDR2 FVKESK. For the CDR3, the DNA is TGTGCCAGCAGCCCGACAGGGTATGGCTACACCTTC. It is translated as CASSPTGYGYTF.

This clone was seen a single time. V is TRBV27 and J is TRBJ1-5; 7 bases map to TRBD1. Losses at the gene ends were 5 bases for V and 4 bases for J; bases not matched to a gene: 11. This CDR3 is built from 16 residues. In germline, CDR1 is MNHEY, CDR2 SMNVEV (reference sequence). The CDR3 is CASSPWTGKVNQPQHF. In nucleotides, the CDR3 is TGTGCCAGCAGTCCGTGGACAGGCAAAGTTAATCAGCCCCAGCATTTT.

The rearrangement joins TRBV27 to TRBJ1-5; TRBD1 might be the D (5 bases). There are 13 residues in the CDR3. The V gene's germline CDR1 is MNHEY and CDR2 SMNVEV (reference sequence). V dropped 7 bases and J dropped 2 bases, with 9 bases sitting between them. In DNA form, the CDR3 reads TGTGCCAGCATGGGGGGTGGCAATCAGCCCCAGCATTTT. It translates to CASMGGGNQPQHF.

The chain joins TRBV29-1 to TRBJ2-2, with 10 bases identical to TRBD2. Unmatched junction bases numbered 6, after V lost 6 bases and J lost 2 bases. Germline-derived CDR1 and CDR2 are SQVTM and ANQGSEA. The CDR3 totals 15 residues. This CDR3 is CSVRTSGSNTGELFF. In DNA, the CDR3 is TGCAGCGTGCGGACTAGCGGTAGTAACACCGGGGAGCTGTTTTTT.

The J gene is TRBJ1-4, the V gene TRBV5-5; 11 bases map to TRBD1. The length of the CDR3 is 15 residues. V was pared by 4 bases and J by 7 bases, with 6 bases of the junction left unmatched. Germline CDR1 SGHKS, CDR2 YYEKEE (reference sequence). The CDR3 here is CASSHPGTGGEKLFF. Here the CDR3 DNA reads TGTGCCAGCAGCCACCCCGGGACAGGGGGTGAAAAACTGTTTTTT.

In DNA, the CDR3 is TGTGCCTGGAGTTTATTCGACAGGAGCAATCAGCCCCAGCATTTT. Protein sequence: CAWSLFDRSNQPQHF. The V and J genes are TRBV30 and TRBJ1-5; possibly TRBD1 for D (6 bases). CDR3 length: 15 residues. Germline loops: CDR1 GTSNPN, CDR2 SVGIG (reference sequence). Trimming removed 2 bases from V and 1 base from J, with 12 bases in between.

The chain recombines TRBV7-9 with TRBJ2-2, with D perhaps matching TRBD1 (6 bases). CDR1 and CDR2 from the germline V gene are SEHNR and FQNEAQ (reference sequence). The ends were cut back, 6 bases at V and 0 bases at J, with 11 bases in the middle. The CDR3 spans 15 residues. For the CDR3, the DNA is TGTGCCAGCAGTCCTGGACAGACGAACACCGGGGAGCTGTTTTTT. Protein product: CASSPGQTNTGELFF. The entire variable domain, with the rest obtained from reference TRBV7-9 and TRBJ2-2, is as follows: DTGVSQNPRHKITKRGQNVTFRCDPISEHNRLYWYRQTLGQGPEFLTYFQNEAQLEKSRLLSDRFSAERPKGSFSTLEIQRTEQGDSAMYLCASSPGQTNTGELFFGEGSRLTVL.

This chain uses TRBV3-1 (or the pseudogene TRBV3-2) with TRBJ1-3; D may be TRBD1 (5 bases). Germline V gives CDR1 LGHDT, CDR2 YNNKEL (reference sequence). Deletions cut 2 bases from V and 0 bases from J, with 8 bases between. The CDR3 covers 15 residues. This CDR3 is CASSQSTVSGNTIYF. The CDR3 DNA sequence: TGTGCCAGCAGCCAATCGACAGTCTCTGGAAACACCATATATTTT.

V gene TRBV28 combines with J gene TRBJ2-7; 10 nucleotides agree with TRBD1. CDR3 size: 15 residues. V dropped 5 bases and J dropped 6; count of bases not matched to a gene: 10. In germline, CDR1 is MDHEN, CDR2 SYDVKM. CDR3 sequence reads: CASSQGQGPPPEQYF. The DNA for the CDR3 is TGTGCCAGCAGTCAGGGACAGGGGCCTCCCCCCGAGCAGTACTTC.

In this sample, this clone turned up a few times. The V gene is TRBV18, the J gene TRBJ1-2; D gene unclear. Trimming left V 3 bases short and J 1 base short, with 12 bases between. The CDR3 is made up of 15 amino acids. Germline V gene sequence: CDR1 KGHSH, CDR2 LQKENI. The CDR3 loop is CASSPPSPGNYGYTF. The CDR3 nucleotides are TGTGCCAGCTCACCCCCCTCACCGGGTAACTATGGCTACACCTTC.

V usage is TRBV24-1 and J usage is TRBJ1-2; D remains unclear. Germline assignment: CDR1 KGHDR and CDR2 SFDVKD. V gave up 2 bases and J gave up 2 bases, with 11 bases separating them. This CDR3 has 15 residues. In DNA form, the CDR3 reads TGTGCCACCAGTGATTGGTCGTCAGGCAACTATGGCTACACCTTC. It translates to CATSDWSSGNYGYTF.

The CDR3 DNA follows: TGTGCCAGCAGCTGGAGGGAGCAGAGCAATCAGCCCCAGCATTTT. Protein product: CASSWREQSNQPQHF. The chain recombines TRBV5-5 with TRBJ1-5; the D is unclear. The CDR3 extends over 15 amino acids. Germline V CDR1 and CDR2: SGHKS, YYEKEE (reference sequence). V lost 3 bases to trimming and J lost 1 base, with 11 bases between them.

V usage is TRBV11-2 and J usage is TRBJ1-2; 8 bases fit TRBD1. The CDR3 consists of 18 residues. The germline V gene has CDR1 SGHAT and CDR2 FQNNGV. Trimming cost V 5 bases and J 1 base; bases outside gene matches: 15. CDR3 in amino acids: CASSPILGGQENNYGYTF. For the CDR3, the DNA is TGTGCCAGCAGCCCCATATTAGGGGGACAGGAAAATAACTATGGCTACACCTTC.

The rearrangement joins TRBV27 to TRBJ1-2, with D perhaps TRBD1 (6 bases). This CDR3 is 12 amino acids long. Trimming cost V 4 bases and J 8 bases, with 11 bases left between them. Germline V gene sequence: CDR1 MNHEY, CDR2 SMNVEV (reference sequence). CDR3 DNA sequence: TGTGCCAGCAGTTCCACAGGGAGAGGCTACACCTTC. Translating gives CASSSTGRGYTF.

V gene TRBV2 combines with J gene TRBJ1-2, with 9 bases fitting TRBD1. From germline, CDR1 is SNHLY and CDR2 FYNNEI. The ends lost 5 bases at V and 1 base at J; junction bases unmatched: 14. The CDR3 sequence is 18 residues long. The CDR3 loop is CASSRRGQGIRVNYGYTF. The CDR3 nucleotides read TGTGCCAGCAGTCGTAGGGGACAGGGTATAAGGGTTAACTATGGCTACACCTTC.

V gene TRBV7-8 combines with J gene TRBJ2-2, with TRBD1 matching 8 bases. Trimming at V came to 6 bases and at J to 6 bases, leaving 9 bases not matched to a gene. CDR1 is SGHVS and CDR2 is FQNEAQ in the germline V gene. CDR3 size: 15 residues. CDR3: CASRPGQGGAGELFF. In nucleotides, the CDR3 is TGTGCCAGCAGGCCAGGACAGGGAGGCGCCGGGGAGCTGTTTTTT. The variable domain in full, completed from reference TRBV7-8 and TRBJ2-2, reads GAGVSQSPRYKVAKRGQDVALRCDPISGHVSLFWYQQALGQGPEFLTYFQNEAQLDKSGLPSDRFFAERPEGSVSTLKIQRTQQEDSAVYLCASRPGQGGAGELFFGEGSRLTVL.

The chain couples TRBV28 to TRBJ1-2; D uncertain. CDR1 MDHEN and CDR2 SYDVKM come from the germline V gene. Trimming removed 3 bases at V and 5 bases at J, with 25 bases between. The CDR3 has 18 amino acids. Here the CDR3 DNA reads TGTGCCAGCAGTTTCTTTTCGCCTCCTAAGATTAAGAGTTATGGCTACACCTTC. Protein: CASSFFSPPKIKSYGYTF.

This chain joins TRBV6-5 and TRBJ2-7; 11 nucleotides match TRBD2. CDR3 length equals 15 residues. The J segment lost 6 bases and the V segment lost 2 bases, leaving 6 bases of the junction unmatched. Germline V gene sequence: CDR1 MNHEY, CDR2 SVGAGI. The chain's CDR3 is CASSYRGLAGVEQYF. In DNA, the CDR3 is TGTGCCAGCAGTTACCGAGGACTAGCGGGCGTCGAGCAGTACTTC.

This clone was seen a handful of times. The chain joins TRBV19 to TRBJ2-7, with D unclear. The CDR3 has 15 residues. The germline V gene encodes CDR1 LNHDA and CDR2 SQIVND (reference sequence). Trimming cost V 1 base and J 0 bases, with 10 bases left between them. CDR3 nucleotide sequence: TGTGCCAGTAGTATAGGCCCGATTAGCTCCTACGAGCAGTACTTC. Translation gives CASSIGPISSYEQYF.

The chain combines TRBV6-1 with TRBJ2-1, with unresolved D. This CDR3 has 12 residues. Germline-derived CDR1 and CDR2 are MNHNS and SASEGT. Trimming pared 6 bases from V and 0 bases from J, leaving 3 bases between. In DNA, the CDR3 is TGTGCCAGCAGGTACTCCTACAATGAGCAGTTCTTC. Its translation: CASRYSYNEQFF.